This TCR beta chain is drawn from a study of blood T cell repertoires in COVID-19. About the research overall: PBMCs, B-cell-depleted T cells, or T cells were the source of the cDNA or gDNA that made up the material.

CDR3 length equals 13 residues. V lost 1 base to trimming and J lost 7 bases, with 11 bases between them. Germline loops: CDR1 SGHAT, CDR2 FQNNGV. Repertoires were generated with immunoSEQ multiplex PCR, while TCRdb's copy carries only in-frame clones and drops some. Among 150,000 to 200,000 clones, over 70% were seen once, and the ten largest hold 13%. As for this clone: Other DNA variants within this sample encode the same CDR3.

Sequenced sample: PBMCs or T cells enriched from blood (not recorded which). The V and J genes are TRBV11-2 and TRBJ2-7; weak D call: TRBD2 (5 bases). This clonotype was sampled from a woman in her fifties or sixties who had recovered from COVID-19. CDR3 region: CASSLGTRLEQYF. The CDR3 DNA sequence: TGTGCCAGCAGCTTAGGTACTAGACTAGAGCAGTACTTC.